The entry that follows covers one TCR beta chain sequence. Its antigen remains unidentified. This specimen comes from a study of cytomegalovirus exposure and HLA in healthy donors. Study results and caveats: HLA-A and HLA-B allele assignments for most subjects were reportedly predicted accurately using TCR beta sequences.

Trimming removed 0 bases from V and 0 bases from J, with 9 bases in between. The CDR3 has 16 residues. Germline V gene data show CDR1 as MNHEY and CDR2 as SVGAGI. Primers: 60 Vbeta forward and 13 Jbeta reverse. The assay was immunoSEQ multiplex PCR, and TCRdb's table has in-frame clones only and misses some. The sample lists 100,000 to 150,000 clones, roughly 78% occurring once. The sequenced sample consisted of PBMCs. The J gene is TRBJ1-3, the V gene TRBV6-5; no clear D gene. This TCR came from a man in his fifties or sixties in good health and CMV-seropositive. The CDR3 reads CASSYSRQPSGNTIYF. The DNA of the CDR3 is TGTGCCAGCAGTTACTCGCGGCAACCCTCTGGAAACACCATATATTTT.